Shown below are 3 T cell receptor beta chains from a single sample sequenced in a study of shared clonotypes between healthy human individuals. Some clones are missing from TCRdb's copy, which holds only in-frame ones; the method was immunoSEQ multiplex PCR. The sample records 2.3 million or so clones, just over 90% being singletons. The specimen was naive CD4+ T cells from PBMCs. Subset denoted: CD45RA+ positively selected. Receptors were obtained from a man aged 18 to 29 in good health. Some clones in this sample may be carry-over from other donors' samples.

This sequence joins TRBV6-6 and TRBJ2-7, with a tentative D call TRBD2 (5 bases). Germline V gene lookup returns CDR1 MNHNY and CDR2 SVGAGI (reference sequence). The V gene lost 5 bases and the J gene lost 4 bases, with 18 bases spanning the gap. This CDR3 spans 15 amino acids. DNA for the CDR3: TGTGCCAGCAGTGAGGGTCTCACAACCTCTTACGAGCAGTACTTC. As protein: CASSEGLTTSYEQYF.

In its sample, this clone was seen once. The CDR3 loop is CATRGPGGANVLTF. CDR3 bases: TGTGCCACCAGGGGGCCAGGAGGGGCCAACGTCCTGACTTTC. The V and J genes are TRBV6-1 and TRBJ2-6, with TRBD1 matching over 8 bases. CDR1 and CDR2 (germline): MNHNS, SASEGT. This CDR3 is built from 14 residues. Unmatched junction bases numbered 6, after V lost 10 bases and J lost 4 bases.

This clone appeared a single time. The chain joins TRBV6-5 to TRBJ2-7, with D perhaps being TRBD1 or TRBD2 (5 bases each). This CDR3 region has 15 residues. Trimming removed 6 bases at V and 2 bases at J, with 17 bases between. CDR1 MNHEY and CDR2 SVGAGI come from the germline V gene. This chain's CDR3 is CASRRSRDRTYEQYF. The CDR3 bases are TGTGCCAGCAGACGTTCCCGGGACCGTACCTACGAGCAGTACTTC.